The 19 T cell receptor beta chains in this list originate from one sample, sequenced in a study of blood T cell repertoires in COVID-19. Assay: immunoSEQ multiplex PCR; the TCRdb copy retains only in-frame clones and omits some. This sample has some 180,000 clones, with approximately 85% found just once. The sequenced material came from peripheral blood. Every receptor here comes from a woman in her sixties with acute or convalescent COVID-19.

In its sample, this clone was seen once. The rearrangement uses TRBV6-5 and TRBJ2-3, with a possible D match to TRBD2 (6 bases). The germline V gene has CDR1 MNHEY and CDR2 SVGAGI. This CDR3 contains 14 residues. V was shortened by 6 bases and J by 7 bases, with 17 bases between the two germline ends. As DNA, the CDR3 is TGTGCCAGCAGCCCCCCGGGTAGCGGAAATACGCAGTATTTT. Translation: CASSPPGSGNTQYF.

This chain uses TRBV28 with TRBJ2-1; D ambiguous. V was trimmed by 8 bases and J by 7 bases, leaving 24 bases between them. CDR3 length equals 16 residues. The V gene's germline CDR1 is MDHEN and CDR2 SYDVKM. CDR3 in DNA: TGTGCCAGCTCATCTACCGGTGTCGCCCTGTGGAATGAGCAGTTCTTC. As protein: CASSSTGVALWNEQFF.

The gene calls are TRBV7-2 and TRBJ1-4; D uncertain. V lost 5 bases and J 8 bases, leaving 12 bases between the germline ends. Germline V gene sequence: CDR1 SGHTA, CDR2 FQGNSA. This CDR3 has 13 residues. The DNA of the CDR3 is TGTGCCAGCAGCCTCCAGGCTGGGGAAAAACTGTTTTTT. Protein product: CASSLQAGEKLFF.

CDR3 protein: CASSPDNNQPQHF. CDR3 coding DNA: TGTGCCAGCAGTCCAGATAACAATCAGCCCCAGCATTTT. V and J are TRBV5-4 and TRBJ1-5; D not resolved. The CDR3 sequence is 13 residues long. Trimming took 5 bases from V and 3 from J, leaving 9 bases between them. The V gene's germline CDR1 is SGHNT and CDR2 YYREEE (reference sequence). The entire variable domain, with the rest obtained from reference TRBV5-4 and TRBJ1-5, is as follows: ETGVTQSPTHLIKTRGQQVTLRCSSQSGHNTVSWYQQALGQGPQFIFQYYREEENGRGNFPPRFSGLQFPNYSSELNVNALELDDSALYLCASSPDNNQPQHFGDGTRLSIL.

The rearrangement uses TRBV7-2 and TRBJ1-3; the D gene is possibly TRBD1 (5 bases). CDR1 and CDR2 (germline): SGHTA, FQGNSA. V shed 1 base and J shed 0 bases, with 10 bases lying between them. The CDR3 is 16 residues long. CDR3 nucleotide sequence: TGTGCCAGCAGCTTAGGGTGGGGCCGCTCTGGAAACACCATATATTTT. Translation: CASSLGWGRSGNTIYF.

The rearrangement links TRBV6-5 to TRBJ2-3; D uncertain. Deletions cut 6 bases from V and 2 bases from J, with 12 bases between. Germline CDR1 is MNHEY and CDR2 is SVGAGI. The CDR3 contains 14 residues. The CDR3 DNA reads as TGTGCCAGCAGCCCCTTCTTTTACACAGATACGCAGTATTTT. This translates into CASSPFFYTDTQYF.

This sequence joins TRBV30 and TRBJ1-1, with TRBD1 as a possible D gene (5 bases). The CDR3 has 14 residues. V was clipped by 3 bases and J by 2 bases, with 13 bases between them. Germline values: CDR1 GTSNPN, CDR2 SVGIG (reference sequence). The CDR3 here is CAWRPGTSNTEAFF. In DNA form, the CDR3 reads TGTGCCTGGAGGCCCGGGACTTCTAACACTGAAGCTTTCTTT.

CDR3 nucleotide sequence: TGCGCCAGCAGCCAAGCAGGGGGCGAAGAGACCCAGTACTTC. Encoded protein: CASSQAGGEETQYF. The gene calls are TRBV4-1 and TRBJ2-5; 8 bases match TRBD1. This CDR3 contains 14 residues. The germline V gene encodes CDR1 MGHRA and CDR2 YSYEKL. V shed 1 base, J shed 3 bases, and the junction held 1 base outside the gene matches.

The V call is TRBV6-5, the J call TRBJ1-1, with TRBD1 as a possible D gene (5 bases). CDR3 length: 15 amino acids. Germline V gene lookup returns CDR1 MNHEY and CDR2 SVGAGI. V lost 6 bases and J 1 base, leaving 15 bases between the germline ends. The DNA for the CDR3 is TGTGCCAGCAGGGCAGGACACCGCACGAACACTGAAGCTTTCTTT. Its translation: CASRAGHRTNTEAFF.

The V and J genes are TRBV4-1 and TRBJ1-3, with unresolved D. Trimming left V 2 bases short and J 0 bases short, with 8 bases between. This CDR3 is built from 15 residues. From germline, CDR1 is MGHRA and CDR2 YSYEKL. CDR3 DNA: TGCGCCAGCAGCCAACGACACATCTCTGGAAACACCATATATTTT. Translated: CASSQRHISGNTIYF.

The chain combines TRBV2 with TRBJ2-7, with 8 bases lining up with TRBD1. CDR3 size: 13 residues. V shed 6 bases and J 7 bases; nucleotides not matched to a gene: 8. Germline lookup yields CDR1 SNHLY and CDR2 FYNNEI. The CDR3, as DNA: TGTGCCAGCAGCCCGGACAGGGACGGTGAGCAGTACTTC. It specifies CASSPDRDGEQYF.

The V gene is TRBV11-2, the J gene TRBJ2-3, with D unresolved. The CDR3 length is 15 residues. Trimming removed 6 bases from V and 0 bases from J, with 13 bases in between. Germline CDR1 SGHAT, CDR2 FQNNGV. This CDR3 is CASSRGYGSTDTQYF. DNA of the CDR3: TGTGCCAGCAGTCGCGGTTACGGTAGCACAGATACGCAGTATTTT. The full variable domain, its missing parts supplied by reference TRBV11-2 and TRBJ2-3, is EAGVAQSPRYKIIEKRQSVAFWCNPISGHATLYWYQQILGQGPKLLIQFQNNGVVDDSQLPKDRFSAERLKGVDSTLKIQPAKLEDSAVYLCASSRGYGSTDTQYFGPGTRLTVL.

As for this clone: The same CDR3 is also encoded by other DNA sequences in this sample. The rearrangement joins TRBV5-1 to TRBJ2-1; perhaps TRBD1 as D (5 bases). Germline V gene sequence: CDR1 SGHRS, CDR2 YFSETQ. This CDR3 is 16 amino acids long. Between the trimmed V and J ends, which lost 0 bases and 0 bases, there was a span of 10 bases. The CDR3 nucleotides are TGCGCCAGCAGCTTGGGTACAGGCAGCTCCTACAATGAGCAGTTCTTC. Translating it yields CASSLGTGSSYNEQFF.

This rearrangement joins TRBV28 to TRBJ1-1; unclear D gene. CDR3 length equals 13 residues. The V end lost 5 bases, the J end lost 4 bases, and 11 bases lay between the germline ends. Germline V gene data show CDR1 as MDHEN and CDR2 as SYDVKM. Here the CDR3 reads CASSPGSFTEAFF. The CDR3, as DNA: TGTGCCAGCAGTCCGGGGTCCTTCACTGAAGCTTTCTTT.

The CDR3 DNA reads TGTGCCACCAGTGATTTGAACAGGGATGGAGTCTATGGCTACACCTTC. Protein product: CATSDLNRDGVYGYTF. The chain combines TRBV24-1 with TRBJ1-2; a possible D gene is TRBD1 (6 bases). Germline V gene data show CDR1 as KGHDR and CDR2 as SFDVKD. The CDR3 has 16 residues. V was clipped by 0 bases and J by 4 bases, with 14 bases between them.

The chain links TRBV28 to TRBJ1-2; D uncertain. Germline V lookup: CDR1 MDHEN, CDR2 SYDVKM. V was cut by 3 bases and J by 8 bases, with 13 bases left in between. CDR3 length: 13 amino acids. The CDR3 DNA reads TGTGCCAGCAGTTTCTCACGGGTTGGGGGCTACACCTTC. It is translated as CASSFSRVGGYTF.

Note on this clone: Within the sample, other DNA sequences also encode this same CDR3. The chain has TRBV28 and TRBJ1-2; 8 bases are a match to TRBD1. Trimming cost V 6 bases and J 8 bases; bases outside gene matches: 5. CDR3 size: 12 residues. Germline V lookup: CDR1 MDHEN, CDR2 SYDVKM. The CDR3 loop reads CASSFGQGGYTF. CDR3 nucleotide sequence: TGTGCCAGCAGCTTTGGACAGGGCGGCTACACCTTC.

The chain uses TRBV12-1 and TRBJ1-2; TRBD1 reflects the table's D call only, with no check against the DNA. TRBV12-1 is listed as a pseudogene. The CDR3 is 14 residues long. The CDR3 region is CASSFGQGDYGYTF. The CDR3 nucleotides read TGTGCCAGCAGCTTTGGACAGGGGGACTATGGCTACACCTTC.

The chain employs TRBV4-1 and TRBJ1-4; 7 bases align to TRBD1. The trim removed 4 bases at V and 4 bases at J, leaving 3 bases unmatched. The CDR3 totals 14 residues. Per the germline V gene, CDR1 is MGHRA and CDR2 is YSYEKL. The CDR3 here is CASSLGTVNEKLFF. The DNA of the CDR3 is TGCGCCAGCAGCCTAGGGACAGTTAATGAAAAACTGTTTTTT.